The sample holds a few counts of the clone carrying this T cell receptor beta chain. Its antigen remains unidentified. Treatment specified: 10-day PBMC culture with coronavirus spike peptide pools or control peptides (ViraFEST assay). ViraFEST used peptide pools to expand antigen-specific T cells before TCR sequencing. Half-medium replacement with fresh IL-2 medium took place on days 3 and 7. Researchers grew the cells for about 10 days and then pulled out CD4+ T cells by negative selection. V was clipped by 4 bases and J by 9 bases, with 13 bases between them. Germline V gene lookup returns CDR1 MNHEY and CDR2 SVGEGT. There are 13 residues in the CDR3. With the Oncomine TCR Beta short-read assay, DNA from cultured CD4+ T cells was sequenced. TCRdb reprocessed the PCR reads via MiXCR and lists one record per CDR3 protein. The profile shows 24,000 or so distinct CDR3 sequences, about 40% of them singletons.

The data are from a study of vaccination and CD4 T cells after COVID-19. The source material was CD4+ T cells from blood, cultured in vitro. The chain employs TRBV6-2 or TRBV6-3 and TRBJ1-5; the D gene is possibly TRBD1 (5 bases). This sequence was found in a human donor who had recovered from COVID-19. The CDR3 loop is CASSLSGSRPQHF. In DNA form, the CDR3 reads TGTGCCAGCAGTTTATCAGGGAGCCGGCCCCAGCATTTT.